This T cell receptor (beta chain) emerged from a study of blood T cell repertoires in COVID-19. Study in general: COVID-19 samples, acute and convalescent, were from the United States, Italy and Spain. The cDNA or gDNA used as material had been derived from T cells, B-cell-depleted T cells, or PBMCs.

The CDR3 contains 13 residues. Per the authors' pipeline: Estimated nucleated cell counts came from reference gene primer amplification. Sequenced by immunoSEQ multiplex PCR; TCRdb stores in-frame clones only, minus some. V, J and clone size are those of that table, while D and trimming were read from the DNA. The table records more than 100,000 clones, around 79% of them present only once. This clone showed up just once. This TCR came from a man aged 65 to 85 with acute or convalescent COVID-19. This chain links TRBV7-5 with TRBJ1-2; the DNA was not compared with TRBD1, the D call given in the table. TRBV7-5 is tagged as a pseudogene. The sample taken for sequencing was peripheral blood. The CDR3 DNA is TGTGTCAGAAGCCAGGGACAGGCGTATGGCTACACCTTC. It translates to CVRSQGQAYGYTF.